The rows below give T cell receptor beta chains drawn from one sample of a study of blood T cell repertoires in COVID-19. TCRdb's table, derived via immunoSEQ multiplex PCR, lists solely in-frame clones and lacks some. The sample has 84,000 or so clones, around 81% seen once; the top ten hold 12%. The sample was peripheral blood. The receptors were sampled from a woman aged 65 to 85 with active or convalescent COVID-19. Both conserved end residues are part of each CDR3. A D gene is named only where the DNA matches it firmly. A clone size is listed for some rows: how often the clone was seen (once, few, many), or a class if it is expanded.

DNA	CDR3	D	size	V	J
TGTGCCAGCACCCTAAAGGGGACTAGCAAAAGAACCGGGGAGCTGTTTTTT	CASTLKGTSKRTGELFF	TRBD2	few	TRBV27	TRBJ2-2
TGTGCCATCAGCTCACTAGCGTTAACCGGGGAGCTGTTTTTT	CAISSLALTGELFF	TRBD2	-	TRBV10-3	TRBJ2-2
TGTGCCAGCAGCCGGTCTTCAGGGCCACAAGAGACCCAGTACTTC	CASSRSSGPQETQYF	-	-	TRBV11-1	TRBJ2-5
TGTGCCAGCAGTCACCCGGGGGTTAATGAAAAACTGTTTTTT	CASSHPGVNEKLFF	-	-	TRBV25-1	TRBJ1-4
TGTGCCAGCAGCATATATACAGGGGGGGCTAATGAAAAACTGTTTTTT	CASSIYTGGANEKLFF	TRBD1	few	TRBV5-4	TRBJ1-4
TGTGCCAGCAGCCCTAGCGGGTCGGCCAAAAACATTCAGTACTTC	CASSPSGSAKNIQYF	TRBD2	-	TRBV28	TRBJ2-4
TGTGCCAGCAGGGTTCCGGGACAGGGGTTAGATACGCAGTATTTT	CASRVPGQGLDTQYF	TRBD1	-	TRBV6-5	TRBJ2-3
TGCGCCAGCAGCCTGTCGCCGAGGACTGAAGCTTTCTTT	CASSLSPRTEAFF	-	-	TRBV5-1	TRBJ1-1
TGTGCCAGCAGCTTCGACCTAGGTCAGCCCCAGCATTTT	CASSFDLGQPQHF	-	-	TRBV5-8	TRBJ1-5
TGTGCCAGCAGTCCCCGACACAGAAACTCTGGAAACACCATATATTTT	CASSPRHRNSGNTIYF	-	-	TRBV28	TRBJ1-3